This entry is about one TCR beta chain. Its target is unknown. This sample was included in a study of cytomegalovirus exposure and HLA in healthy donors. Across the whole study: Per a later analysis, the 666 first-cohort and approximately 120 validation repertoires shared one platform. Study-level points and caveats: The study found most TCR sequences rare, yet found some public TCRs in many donors. The study recorded more than 150 TCR beta chains that were cytomegalovirus-associated.

Clones were read by immunoSEQ multiplex PCR, and TCRdb kept only the in-frame ones, dropping some. Here the sample spans hundreds of thousands of clones, more than 75% being singletons. CDR1 and CDR2 (germline): LGHNA, YNFKEQ. The CDR3 has 16 residues. V dropped 2 bases and J dropped 8; count of bases not matched to a gene: 8. This TCR was recovered from a woman in her late teens or twenties in good health and CMV-seropositive. The chain joins TRBV4-2 to TRBJ2-1; 11 nucleotides align to TRBD2. Sequenced: PBMCs. The CDR3 region is CASSQIGVLAGDEQFF. The CDR3 DNA sequence: TGTGCCAGCAGCCAAATCGGGGTACTAGCGGGAGATGAGCAGTTCTTC.